These 17 T cell receptor beta chains originate from one sample sequenced in a study of cytomegalovirus exposure and HLA in healthy donors. PCR used 60 Vbeta primers and 13 Jbeta primers. Assay: immunoSEQ multiplex PCR; the TCRdb copy retains only in-frame clones and omits some. The data hold approximately 170,000 clones, with approximately 81% observed a single time. The sample was PBMCs. Source of these receptors: a boy aged 2 to 10 in good health and CMV-seronegative.

In this sample, this clone turned up once. This chain uses TRBV14 with TRBJ2-3; D not certain. Germline V gene sequence: CDR1 SGHDN, CDR2 FVKESK. V gave up 1 base and J gave up 4 bases, with 9 bases separating them. The CDR3 has 14 amino acids. CDR3 region: CASSQATQADTQYF. The CDR3 coding sequence is TGTGCCAGCAGCCAAGCAACGCAGGCAGATACGCAGTATTTT.

A few counts support this clone. The chain joins TRBV7-6 to TRBJ1-4; unclear D gene. CDR3 length equals 18 residues. The V end lost 2 bases, the J end lost 0 bases, and 16 bases lay between the germline ends. Germline V gene lookup returns CDR1 SGHVS and CDR2 FNYEAQ. Here the CDR3 reads CASSLYPWRVATNEKLFF. In nucleotides, the CDR3 is TGTGCCAGCAGCTTATACCCTTGGAGGGTTGCAACTAATGAAAAACTGTTTTTT.

The gene calls are TRBV19 and TRBJ1-4, with TRBD1 identical over 8 bases. This CDR3 comprises 13 residues. V was clipped by 9 bases and J by 1 base; unmatched bases: 1. CDR1 and CDR2 from the germline V gene are LNHDA and SQIVND (reference sequence). CDR3 amino acids: CARDRVTNEKLFF. DNA for the CDR3: TGTGCCAGGGACAGGGTAACTAATGAAAAACTGTTTTTT.

This rearrangement joins TRBV10-1 to TRBJ2-4; perhaps TRBD1 as D (6 bases). Trimming pared 6 bases from V and 1 base from J, leaving 16 bases between. CDR3 size: 16 residues. CDR1 is WNHNN and CDR2 is SYGVQD in the germline V gene (reference sequence). CDR3 in amino acids: CASRYRDVPAKNIQYF. CDR3 nucleotide sequence: TGCGCCAGCAGGTACAGGGATGTCCCGGCCAAAAACATTCAGTACTTC.

This chain joins TRBV18 and TRBJ2-2, with 9 nucleotides matching TRBD1. The germline V gene encodes CDR1 KGHSH and CDR2 LQKENI. The CDR3 totals 17 residues. The V and J ends lost 3 bases and 5 bases, in that order; junction bases with no gene match: 10. DNA for the CDR3: TGTGCCAGCTCACCCCTGGCCGGACAGGGGAGGACCGGGGAGCTGTTTTTT. Translating it yields CASSPLAGQGRTGELFF.

Concerning this clone: An end of the junction differs from the germline gene, which may be a read error. The chain joins TRBV7-9 to TRBJ1-1; D unresolved. CDR1 and CDR2 (germline): SEHNR, FQNEAQ (reference sequence). The CDR3 covers 18 residues. The CDR3 protein is CSSSLALQHLQNSGEAFF. The CDR3 DNA sequence: TGTTCCAGCAGCTTAGCGCTCCAGCACCTACAGAACTCCGGTGAAGCTTTCTTT.

This clone was detected a few times. The V call is TRBV19, the J call TRBJ1-5, with 7 bases matching TRBD1. The CDR3 covers 16 residues. Germline-derived CDR1 and CDR2 are LNHDA and SQIVND (reference sequence). V trimming: 4 bases; J trimming: 2 bases; junction bases outside the gene matches: 8. CDR3 nucleotides: TGTGCCAGTAGTACCCGACAGGGAAGGCGCAATCAGCCCCAGCATTTT. Protein sequence: CASSTRQGRRNQPQHF.

V and J are TRBV27 and TRBJ1-5; possible D gene TRBD1, 6 bases. The germline V gene encodes CDR1 MNHEY and CDR2 SMNVEV (reference sequence). CDR3 length: 14 amino acids. The V gene lost 5 bases and the J gene lost 7 bases, with 15 bases spanning the gap. The CDR3 DNA follows: TGTGCCAGCAGTCCCACGGGGGGCGGGCAGCCCCAGCATTTT. This codes for CASSPTGGGQPQHF.

Only one count was recorded for this clone. The chain has TRBV14 and TRBJ2-1; D is perhaps TRBD2 (7 bases). This CDR3 region has 15 residues. Germline assignment: CDR1 SGHDN and CDR2 FVKESK. Trimming took 3 bases from V and 4 from J, leaving 13 bases between them. The CDR3 is CASSQAGAIYNEQFF. CDR3 DNA sequence: TGTGCCAGCAGCCAGGCGGGGGCGATTTACAATGAGCAGTTCTTC.

J is TRBJ1-4 and V is TRBV18; 8 positions agree with TRBD1. Germline CDR1 reads KGHSH; CDR2 reads LQKENI. CDR3 length equals 14 residues. J lost 7 bases, V lost 4 bases, and 5 bases had no gene match. CDR3 protein: CASSQDRVGEKLFF. In DNA, the CDR3 is TGTGCCAGCTCACAGGACAGGGTTGGTGAAAAACTGTTTTTT.

This rearrangement joins TRBV28 to TRBJ1-2; D is undetermined. With 2 bases removed from V and 4 bases from J, the gap between germline ends came to 8 bases. The CDR3 runs to 13 residues. Germline V gene sequence: CDR1 MDHEN, CDR2 SYDVKM. The DNA for the CDR3 is TGTGCCAGCAGTTTACGGGAAAGCTATGGCTACACCTTC. The encoded protein is CASSLRESYGYTF.

The gene calls are TRBV7-9 and TRBJ1-1; the D is unclear. The V gene's germline CDR1 is SEHNR and CDR2 FQNEAQ (reference sequence). Trimming removed 2 bases from V and 3 bases from J, with 7 bases in between. CDR3 size: 13 residues. CDR3 loop: CASSLSADTEAFF. The CDR3 DNA reads as TGTGCCAGCAGCTTAAGCGCAGACACTGAAGCTTTCTTT.

This chain joins TRBV19 and TRBJ2-1; tentative D call: TRBD1 (5 bases). This CDR3 is built from 16 residues. Germline V CDR1 and CDR2: LNHDA, SQIVND (reference sequence). V gave up 2 bases and J gave up 0 bases, with 11 bases separating them. In nucleotides, the CDR3 is TGTGCCAGTAGTATACAGGGTCCCCTCTCCTACAATGAGCAGTTCTTC. Translation: CASSIQGPLSYNEQFF.

This chain joins TRBV5-1 and TRBJ1-3, with TRBD1 matching 7 bases. Trimming removed 4 bases from V and 1 base from J; junction bases left unmatched: 8. Germline lookup yields CDR1 SGHRS and CDR2 YFSETQ. The CDR3 totals 16 residues. The CDR3 DNA is TGCGCCAGCAGCGCCAAGACAGGGTCTTCTGGAAACACCATATATTTT. Protein: CASSAKTGSSGNTIYF.

The V call is TRBV27, the J call TRBJ2-1, with 9 positions matching TRBD2. The CDR3 extends over 17 amino acids. V gave up 8 bases and J gave up 4 bases; unmatched junction bases: 15. Looked up from germline, CDR1 is MNHEY and CDR2 is SMNVEV (reference sequence). In DNA form, the CDR3 reads TGTGCCAGCTCCGACCCCCTAGCGGGGAACATTTACAATGAGCAGTTCTTC. This codes for CASSDPLAGNIYNEQFF.

The chain is built from TRBV2 and TRBJ2-7, with TRBD2 matching 9 bases. Germline V CDR1 and CDR2: SNHLY, FYNNEI. Losses at the gene ends were 6 bases for V and 2 bases for J; bases not matched to a gene: 8. There are 15 residues in the CDR3. This CDR3 reads CASSASGTSPYEQYF. CDR3 coding DNA: TGTGCCAGCAGCGCTTCCGGGACTAGCCCCTACGAGCAGTACTTC.

This clone has a single count. The V and J genes are TRBV6-1 and TRBJ1-3; D may be TRBD1 (5 bases). CDR1 is MNHNS, CDR2 SASEGT, per germline. The CDR3 is 18 amino acids. V lost 0 bases and J 0 bases, leaving 15 bases between the germline ends. The DNA of the CDR3 is TGTGCCAGCAGTGAAGCAATCCAGGGCCAGAGCTCTGGAAACACCATATATTTT. Residues: CASSEAIQGQSSGNTIYF.